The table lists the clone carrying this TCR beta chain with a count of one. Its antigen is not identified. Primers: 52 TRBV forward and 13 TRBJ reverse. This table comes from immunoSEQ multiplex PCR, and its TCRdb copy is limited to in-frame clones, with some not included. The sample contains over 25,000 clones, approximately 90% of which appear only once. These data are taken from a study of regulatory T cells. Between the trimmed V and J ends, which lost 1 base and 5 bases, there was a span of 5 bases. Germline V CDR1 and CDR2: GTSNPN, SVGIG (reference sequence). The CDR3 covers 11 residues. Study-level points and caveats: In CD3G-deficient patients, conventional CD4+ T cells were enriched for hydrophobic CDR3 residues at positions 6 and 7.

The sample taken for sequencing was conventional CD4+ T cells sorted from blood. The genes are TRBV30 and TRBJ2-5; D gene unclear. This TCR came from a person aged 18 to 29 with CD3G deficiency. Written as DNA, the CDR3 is TGTGCCTGGAGTGGGTCGGAGACCCAGTACTTC. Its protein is CAWSGSETQYF.